This T cell receptor (beta chain) emerged from a study of blood T cell repertoires in COVID-19. Study information: Sites across the United States, Italy and Spain contributed samples from acute and convalescent COVID-19.

V was cut by 0 bases and J by 4 bases, with 14 bases left in between. This CDR3 has 16 residues. Germline V gives CDR1 SGDLS, CDR2 YYNGEE. Across about two dozen US areas, participants ranged in age from roughly 18 to 95 years. Some clones are missing from TCRdb's copy, which holds only in-frame ones; the method was immunoSEQ multiplex PCR. The table shows 250,000 or so clones, with around 88% occurring only once. This sequence originates from a man aged 35-49 years who had recovered from COVID-19. V is TRBV9 and J is TRBJ2-1; D call uncertain. The sequenced material came from PBMCs or T cells enriched from blood (not recorded which). This CDR3 reads CASSVVGGPGYNEQFF. CDR3 nucleotide sequence: TGTGCCAGCAGCGTAGTCGGCGGCCCGGGTTACAATGAGCAGTTCTTC.